This record concerns one T cell receptor beta chain sequence. The sample is drawn from a study of blood T cell repertoires in COVID-19. Across the whole study: The United States, Italy and Spain supplied acute and convalescent COVID-19 samples.

Clones were sequenced by immunoSEQ multiplex PCR, and TCRdb holds only the in-frame ones, with some missing. The profile shows 80,000 to 100,000 clones, around 74% of them singletons. This CDR3 spans 18 amino acids. V was clipped by 1 base and J by 6 bases; unmatched bases: 13. Looked up from germline, CDR1 is LGHNA and CDR2 is YSLEER. The clonotype was recovered from a man between 65 and 85 years old with COVID-19, enrolled during active disease. V gene TRBV4-3 combines with J gene TRBJ2-7, with 12 bases aligning to TRBD2. The sample consisted of peripheral blood. CDR3 loop: CASSQVGPTSGSSREQYF. The CDR3 DNA is TGCGCCAGCAGCCAAGTGGGCCCGACTAGCGGGAGCAGTCGCGAGCAGTACTTC.